The text below deals with one TCR beta chain. Its antigen is currently unknown. Germline CDR1 SEHNR, CDR2 FQNEAQ (reference sequence). The ends were cut back, 5 bases at V and 5 bases at J, with 15 bases in the middle. The CDR3 loop spans 14 amino acids. The sample belongs to a study of cytomegalovirus exposure and HLA in healthy donors. General observations from the study: Immune exposure data for these donors was limited to CMV serostatus. Later genetic work tied a missense DCLRE1C variant to beta-chain V and J trimming. Reportedly, TCR beta sequences accurately predicted HLA-A and HLA-B alleles in most subjects. Other equally common chains were less clonally expanded than HLA-associated TCR beta chains, a later analysis showed.

It was with 60 Vbeta and 13 Jbeta primers that the PCR ran. The table came from immunoSEQ multiplex PCR; TCRdb's copy has only in-frame clones and leaves some out. Its table lists 80,000 or so clones. The chain links TRBV7-9 to TRBJ2-5; D is possibly TRBD2 (5 bases). The TCR was taken from a man over 45 in good health and CMV-seropositive. Source material: PBMCs. CDR3 protein: CASSPLVLLETQYF. As DNA, the CDR3 is TGTGCCAGCAGCCCACTAGTTCTGCTGGAGACCCAGTACTTC.